The 3 T cell receptor beta chains below all came from one sample that was sequenced in a study of blood T cell repertoires in COVID-19. This table comes from immunoSEQ multiplex PCR, and its TCRdb copy is limited to in-frame clones, with some not included. The sample lists 250,000 or so clones, 88% occurring once. The material sequenced was peripheral blood. Receptors were obtained from a man of 80 years or more with acute or convalescent COVID-19.

The CDR3 nucleotides read TGTGCCAGCAGTTACTCGCTAGCAACTAGCACAGATACGCAGTATTTT. Translated: CASSYSLATSTDTQYF. This rearrangement joins TRBV6-5 to TRBJ2-3; tentative D call: TRBD2 (5 bases). The CDR3 totals 16 residues. V was cut by 0 bases and J by 0 bases, with 10 bases left in between. Germline V lookup: CDR1 MNHEY, CDR2 SVGAGI.

The V and J genes are TRBV18 and TRBJ1-1; possibly TRBD1 for D (6 bases). The germline gives CDR1 KGHSH, CDR2 LQKENI. Trimming cost V 0 bases and J 6 bases, with 17 bases left between them. The CDR3 contains 16 residues. CDR3 nucleotide sequence: TGTGCCAGCTCACCACCCAGGGGAAATCGAGCAGCTGAAGCTTTCTTT. As protein: CASSPPRGNRAAEAFF. The whole variable domain, remainder taken from reference TRBV18 and TRBJ1-1, is NAGVMQNPRHLVRRRGQEARLRCSPMKGHSHVYWYRQLPEEGLKFMVYLQKENIIDESGMPKERFSAEFPKEGPSILRIQQVVRGDSAAYFCASSPPRGNRAAEAFFGQGTRLTVV.

The chain employs TRBV7-3 and TRBJ2-5; 8 bases map to TRBD2. Germline trimming cut 2 bases from V and 2 bases from J; bases unmatched to any gene: 4. The CDR3 has 15 amino acids. Per germline, CDR1 SGHTA and CDR2 FQGTGA. The CDR3 loop reads CASSLLGGRQETQYF. The DNA for the CDR3 is TGTGCCAGCAGCTTACTAGGCGGGAGGCAAGAGACCCAGTACTTC. Supplemented by reference TRBV7-3 and TRBJ2-5, the full variable domain reads GAGVSQTPSNKVTEKGKYVELRCDPISGHTALYWYRQSLGQGPEFLIYFQGTGAADDSGLPNDRFFAVRPEGSVSTLKIQRTERGDSAVYLCASSLLGGRQETQYFGPGTRLLVL.